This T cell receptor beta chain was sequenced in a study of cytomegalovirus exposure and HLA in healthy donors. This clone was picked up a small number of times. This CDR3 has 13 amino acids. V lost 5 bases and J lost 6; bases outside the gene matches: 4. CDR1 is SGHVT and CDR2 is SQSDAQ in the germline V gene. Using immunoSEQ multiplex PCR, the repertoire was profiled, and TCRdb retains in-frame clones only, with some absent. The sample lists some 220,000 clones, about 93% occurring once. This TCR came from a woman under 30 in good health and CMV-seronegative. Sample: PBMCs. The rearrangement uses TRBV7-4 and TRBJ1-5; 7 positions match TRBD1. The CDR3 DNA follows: TGTGCCAGCAGCCGGCAGGGGGTTCAGCCCCAGCATTTT. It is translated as CASSRQGVQPQHF. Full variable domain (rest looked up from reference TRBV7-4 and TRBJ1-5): GAGVSQSPRYKVAKRGRDVALRCDSISGHVTLYWYRQTLGQGSEVLTYSQSDAQRDKSGRPSGRFSAERPERSVSTLKIQRTEQGDSAVYLCASSRQGVQPQHFGDGTRLSIL.